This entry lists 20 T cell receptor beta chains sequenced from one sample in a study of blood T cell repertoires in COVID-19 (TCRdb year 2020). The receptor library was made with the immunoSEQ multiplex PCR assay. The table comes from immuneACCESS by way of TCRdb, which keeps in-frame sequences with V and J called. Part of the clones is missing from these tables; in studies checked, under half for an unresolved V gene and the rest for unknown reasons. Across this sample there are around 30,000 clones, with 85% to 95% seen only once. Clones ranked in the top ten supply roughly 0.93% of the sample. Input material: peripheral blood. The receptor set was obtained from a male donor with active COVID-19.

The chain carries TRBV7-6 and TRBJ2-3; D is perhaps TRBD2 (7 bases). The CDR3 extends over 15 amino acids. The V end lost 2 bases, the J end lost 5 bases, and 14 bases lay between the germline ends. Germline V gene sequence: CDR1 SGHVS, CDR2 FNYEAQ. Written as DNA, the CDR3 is TGTGCCAGCAGCTTATTCGGGGGGCGCGGAGATACGCAGTATTTT. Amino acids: CASSLFGGRGDTQYF. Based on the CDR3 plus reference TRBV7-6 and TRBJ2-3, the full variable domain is GAGVSQSPRYKVTKRGQDVALRCDPISGHVSLYWYRQALGQGPEFLTYFNYEAQQDKSGLPNDRFSAERPEGSISTLTIQRTEQRDSAMYRCASSLFGGRGDTQYFGPGTRLTVL.

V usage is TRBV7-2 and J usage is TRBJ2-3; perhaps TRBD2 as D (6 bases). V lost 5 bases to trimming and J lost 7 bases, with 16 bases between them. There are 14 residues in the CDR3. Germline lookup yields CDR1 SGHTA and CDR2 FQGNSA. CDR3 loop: CASSPSAGGNTQYF. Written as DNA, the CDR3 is TGTGCCAGCAGCCCTAGCGCGGGCGGTAATACGCAGTATTTT.

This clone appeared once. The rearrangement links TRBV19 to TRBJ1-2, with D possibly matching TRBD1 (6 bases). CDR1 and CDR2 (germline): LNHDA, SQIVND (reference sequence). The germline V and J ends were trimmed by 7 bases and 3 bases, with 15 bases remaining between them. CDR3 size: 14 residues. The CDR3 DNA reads TGTGCCAGTAAGAAGGCGGACAGTTACTATGGCTACACCTTC. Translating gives CASKKADSYYGYTF. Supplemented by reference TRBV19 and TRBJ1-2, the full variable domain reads DGGITQSPKYLFRKEGQNVTLSCEQNLNHDAMYWYRQDPGQGLRLIYYSQIVNDFQKGDIAEGYSVSREKKESFPLTVTSAQKNPTAFYLCASKKADSYYGYTFGSGTRLTVV.

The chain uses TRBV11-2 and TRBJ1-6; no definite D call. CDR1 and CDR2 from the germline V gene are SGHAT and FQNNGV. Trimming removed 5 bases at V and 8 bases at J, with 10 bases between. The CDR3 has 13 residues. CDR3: CASSRTSDSPLHF. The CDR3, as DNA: TGTGCCAGCAGCCGAACTAGTGATTCACCCCTCCACTTT.

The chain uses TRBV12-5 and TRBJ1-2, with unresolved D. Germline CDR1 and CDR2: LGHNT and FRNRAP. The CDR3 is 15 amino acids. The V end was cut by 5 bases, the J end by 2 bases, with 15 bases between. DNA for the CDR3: TGTGCTAGTGGTCCGCACCGGGTGGTGAACTATGGCTACACCTTC. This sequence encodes CASGPHRVVNYGYTF.

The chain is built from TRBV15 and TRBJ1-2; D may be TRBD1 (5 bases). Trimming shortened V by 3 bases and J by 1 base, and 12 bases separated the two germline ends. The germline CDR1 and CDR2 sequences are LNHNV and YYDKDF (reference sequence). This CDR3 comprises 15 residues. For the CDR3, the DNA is TGTGCCACCAGCAGGAAGCAGGGTAATAACTATGGCTACACCTTC. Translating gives CATSRKQGNNYGYTF.

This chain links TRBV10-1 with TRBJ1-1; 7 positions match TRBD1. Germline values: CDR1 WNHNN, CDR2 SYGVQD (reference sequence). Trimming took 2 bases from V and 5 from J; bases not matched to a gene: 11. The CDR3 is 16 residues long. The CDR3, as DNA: TGCGCCAGCAGTGAGACAGGGGACGGGGTCGGGACTGAAGCTTTCTTT. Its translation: CASSETGDGVGTEAFF.

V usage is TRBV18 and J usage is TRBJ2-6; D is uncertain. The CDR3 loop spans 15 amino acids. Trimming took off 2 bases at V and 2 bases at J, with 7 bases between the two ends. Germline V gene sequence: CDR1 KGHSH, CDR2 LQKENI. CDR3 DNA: TGTGCCAGCTCACCAGGGCAGGCTGGGGCCAACGTCCTGACTTTC. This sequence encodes CASSPGQAGANVLTF.

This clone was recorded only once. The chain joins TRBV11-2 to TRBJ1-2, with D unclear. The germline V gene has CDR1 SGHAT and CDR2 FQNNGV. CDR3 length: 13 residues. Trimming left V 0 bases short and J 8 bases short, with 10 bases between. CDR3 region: CASSLEPGNGYTF. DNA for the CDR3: TGTGCCAGCAGCTTAGAGCCAGGTAACGGCTACACCTTC. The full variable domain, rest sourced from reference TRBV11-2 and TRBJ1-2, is EAGVAQSPRYKIIEKRQSVAFWCNPISGHATLYWYQQILGQGPKLLIQFQNNGVVDDSQLPKDRFSAERLKGVDSTLKIQPAKLEDSAVYLCASSLEPGNGYTFGSGTRLTVV.

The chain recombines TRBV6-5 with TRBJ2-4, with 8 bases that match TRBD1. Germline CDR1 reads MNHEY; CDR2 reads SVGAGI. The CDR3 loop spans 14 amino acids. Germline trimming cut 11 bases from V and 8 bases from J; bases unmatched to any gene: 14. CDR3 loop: CAGSGGEIVDIQYF. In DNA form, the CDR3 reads TGTGCCGGCTCAGGGGGCGAGATAGTGGACATTCAGTACTTC.

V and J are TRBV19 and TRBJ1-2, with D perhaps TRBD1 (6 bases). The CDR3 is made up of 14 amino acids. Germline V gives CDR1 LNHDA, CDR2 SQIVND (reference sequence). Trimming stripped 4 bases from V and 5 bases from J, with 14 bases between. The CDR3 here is CASSTGQPLYGYTF. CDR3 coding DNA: TGTGCCAGTAGTACCGGACAGCCTCTTTATGGCTACACCTTC.

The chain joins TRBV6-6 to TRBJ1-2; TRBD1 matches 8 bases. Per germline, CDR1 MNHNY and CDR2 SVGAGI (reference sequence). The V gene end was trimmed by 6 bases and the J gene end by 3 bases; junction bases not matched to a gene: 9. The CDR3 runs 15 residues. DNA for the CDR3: TGTGCCAGCAGAAGAGGACAGGGATCCGACTATGGCTACACCTTC. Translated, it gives CASRRGQGSDYGYTF.

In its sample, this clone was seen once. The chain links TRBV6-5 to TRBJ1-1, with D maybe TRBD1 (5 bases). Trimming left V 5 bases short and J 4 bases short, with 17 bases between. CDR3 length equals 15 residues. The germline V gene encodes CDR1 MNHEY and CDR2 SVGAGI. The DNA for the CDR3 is TGTGCCAGCAGTCTCCTAGGGGCTCGCGGCACTGAAGCTTTCTTT. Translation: CASSLLGARGTEAFF.

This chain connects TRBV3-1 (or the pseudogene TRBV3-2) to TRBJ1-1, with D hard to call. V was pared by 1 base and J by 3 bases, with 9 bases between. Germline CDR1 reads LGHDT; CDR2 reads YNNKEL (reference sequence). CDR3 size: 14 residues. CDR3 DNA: TGTGCCAGCAGCCAAGTGGCAGGCGACACTGAAGCTTTCTTT. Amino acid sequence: CASSQVAGDTEAFF.

CDR3 sequence (DNA): TGTGCCAGCAGCTTAGCTCGAGTACTGAACACTGAAGCTTTCTTT. As protein: CASSLARVLNTEAFF. The chain combines TRBV7-8 with TRBJ1-1; D is uncertain. This CDR3 region has 15 residues. The germline V gene encodes CDR1 SGHVS and CDR2 FQNEAQ. The V gene lost 0 bases and the J gene lost 0 bases, with 8 bases spanning the gap.

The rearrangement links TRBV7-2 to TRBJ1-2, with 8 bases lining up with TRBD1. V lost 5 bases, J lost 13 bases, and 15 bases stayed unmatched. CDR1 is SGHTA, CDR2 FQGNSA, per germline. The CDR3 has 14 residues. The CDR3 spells CASSPTGTGGTSTF. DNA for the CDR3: TGTGCCAGCAGCCCTACCGGGACAGGAGGGACATCCACCTTC.

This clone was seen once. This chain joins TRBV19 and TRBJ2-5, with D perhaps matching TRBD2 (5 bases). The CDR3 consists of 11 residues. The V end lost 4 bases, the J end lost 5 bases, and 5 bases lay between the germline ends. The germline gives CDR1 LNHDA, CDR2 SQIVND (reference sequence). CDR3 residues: CASSRGETQYF. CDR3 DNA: TGTGCCAGTAGTAGAGGGGAGACCCAGTACTTC.

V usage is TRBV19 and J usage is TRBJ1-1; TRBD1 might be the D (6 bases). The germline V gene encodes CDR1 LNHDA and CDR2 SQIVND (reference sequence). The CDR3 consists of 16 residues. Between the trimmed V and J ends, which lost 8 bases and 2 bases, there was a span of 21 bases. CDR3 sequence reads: CASALSWDTDNTEAFF. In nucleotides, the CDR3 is TGTGCCAGTGCCCTGTCGTGGGACACAGATAACACTGAAGCTTTCTTT.

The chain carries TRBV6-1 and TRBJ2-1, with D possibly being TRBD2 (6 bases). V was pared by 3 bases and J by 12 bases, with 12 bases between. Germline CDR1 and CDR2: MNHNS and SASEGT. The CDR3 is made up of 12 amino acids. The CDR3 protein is CASSDDQRVQFF. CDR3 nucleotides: TGTGCCAGCAGTGATGACCAGCGGGTGCAGTTCTTC.

In DNA, the CDR3 is TGTGCCAGCAGCTTAGAGTGGACGGGGGGGCGCACGCAGTATTTT. It specifies CASSLEWTGGRTQYF. The chain carries TRBV7-2 and TRBJ2-3, with TRBD2 matching over 8 bases. Looked up from germline, CDR1 is SGHTA and CDR2 is FQGNSA. CDR3 length equals 15 residues. The ends lost 1 base at V and 9 bases at J; junction bases unmatched: 9.